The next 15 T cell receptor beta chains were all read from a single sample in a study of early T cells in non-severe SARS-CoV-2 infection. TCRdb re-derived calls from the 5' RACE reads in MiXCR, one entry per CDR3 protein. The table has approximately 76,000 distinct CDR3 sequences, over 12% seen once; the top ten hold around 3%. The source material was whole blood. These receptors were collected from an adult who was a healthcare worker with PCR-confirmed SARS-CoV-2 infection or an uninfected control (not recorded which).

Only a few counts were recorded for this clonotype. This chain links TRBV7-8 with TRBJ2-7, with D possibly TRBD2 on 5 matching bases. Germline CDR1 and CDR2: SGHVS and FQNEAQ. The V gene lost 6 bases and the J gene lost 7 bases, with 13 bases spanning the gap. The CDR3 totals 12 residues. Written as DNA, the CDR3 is TGTGCCAGCAGTTCCCCTCCGGGGGAGCAGTACTTC. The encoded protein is CASSSPPGEQYF.

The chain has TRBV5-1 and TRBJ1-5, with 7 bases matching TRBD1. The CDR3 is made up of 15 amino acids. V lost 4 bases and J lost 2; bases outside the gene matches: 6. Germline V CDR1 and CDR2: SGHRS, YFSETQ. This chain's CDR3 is CASSREGAGNQPQHF. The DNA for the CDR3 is TGCGCCAGCAGCAGGGAGGGGGCAGGCAATCAGCCCCAGCATTTT.

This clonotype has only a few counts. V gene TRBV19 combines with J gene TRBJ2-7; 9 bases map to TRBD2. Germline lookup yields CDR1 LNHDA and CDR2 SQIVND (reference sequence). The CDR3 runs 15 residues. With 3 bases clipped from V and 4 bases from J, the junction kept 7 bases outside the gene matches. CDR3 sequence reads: CASSMGLAGEYEQYF. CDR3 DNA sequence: TGTGCCAGTAGTATGGGGTTAGCGGGAGAGTACGAGCAGTACTTC.

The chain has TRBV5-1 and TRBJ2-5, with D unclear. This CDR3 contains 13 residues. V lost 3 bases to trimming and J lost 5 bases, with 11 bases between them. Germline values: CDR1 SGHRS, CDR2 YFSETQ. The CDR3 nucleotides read TGCGCCAGCAGCTCAGTGATGGGGGAGACCCAGTACTTC. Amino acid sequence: CASSSVMGETQYF.

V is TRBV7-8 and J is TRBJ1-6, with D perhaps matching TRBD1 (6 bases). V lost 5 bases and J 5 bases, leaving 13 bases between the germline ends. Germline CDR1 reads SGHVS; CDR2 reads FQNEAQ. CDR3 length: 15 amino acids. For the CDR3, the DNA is TGTGCCAGCAGCCGCCGGGGGGCTAATAATTCACCCCTCCACTTT. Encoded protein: CASSRRGANNSPLHF.

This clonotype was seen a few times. CDR3 residues: CASGQTGEQYF. Here the CDR3 DNA reads TGTGCCAGCGGACAAACTGGCGAGCAGTACTTC. The chain carries TRBV7-9 and TRBJ2-7, with D tentatively TRBD1 (5 bases). The ends were cut back, 8 bases at V and 6 bases at J, with 11 bases in the middle. The CDR3 loop spans 11 amino acids. The germline gives CDR1 SEHNR, CDR2 FQNEAQ (reference sequence). Complete variable domain (other parts from reference TRBV7-9 and TRBJ2-7): DTGVSQNPRHKITKRGQNVTFRCDPISEHNRLYWYRQTLGQGPEFLTYFQNEAQLEKSRLLSDRFSAERPKGSFSTLEIQRTEQGDSAMYLCASGQTGEQYFGPGTRLTVT.

The DNA for the CDR3 is TGTGCCAGCAGTTACAACAGGGTTGGCGAAAAACTGTTTTTT. Translating gives CASSYNRVGEKLFF. This rearrangement joins TRBV6-6 to TRBJ1-4; weak D call: TRBD1 (6 bases). The CDR3 extends over 14 amino acids. Germline V lookup: CDR1 MNHNY, CDR2 SVGAGI (reference sequence). The ends were cut back, 2 bases at V and 8 bases at J, with 12 bases in the middle.

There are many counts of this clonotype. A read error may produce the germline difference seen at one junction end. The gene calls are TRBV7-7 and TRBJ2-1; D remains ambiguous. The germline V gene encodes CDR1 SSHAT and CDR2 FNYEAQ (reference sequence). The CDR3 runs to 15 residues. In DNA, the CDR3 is TGTGCTAGCAGCTTAGCAACGGCAACCTACAATGAGCAGTTCTTC. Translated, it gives CASSLATATYNEQFF.

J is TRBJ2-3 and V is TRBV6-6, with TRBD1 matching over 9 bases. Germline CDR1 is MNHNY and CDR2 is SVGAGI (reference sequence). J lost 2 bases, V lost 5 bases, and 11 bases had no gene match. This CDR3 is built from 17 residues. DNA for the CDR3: TGTGCCAGCAGTCGACGCCCCGGGACAGGGATCACAGATACGCAGTATTTT. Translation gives CASSRRPGTGITDTQYF.

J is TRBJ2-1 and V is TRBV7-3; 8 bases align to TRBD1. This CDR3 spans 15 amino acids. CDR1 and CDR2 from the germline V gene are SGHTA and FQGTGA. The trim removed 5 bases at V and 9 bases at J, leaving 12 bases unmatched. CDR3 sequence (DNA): TGTGCCAGCAGCCCAGGCAGGGGGCGAACGGGTGAGCAGTTCTTC. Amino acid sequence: CASSPGRGRTGEQFF.

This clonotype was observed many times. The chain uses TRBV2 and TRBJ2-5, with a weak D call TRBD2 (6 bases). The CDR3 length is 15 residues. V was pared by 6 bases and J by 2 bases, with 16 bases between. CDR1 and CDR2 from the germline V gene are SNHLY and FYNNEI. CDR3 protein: CASSPPGLRQETQYF. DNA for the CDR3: TGTGCCAGCAGCCCCCCGGGACTGAGGCAAGAGACCCAGTACTTC.

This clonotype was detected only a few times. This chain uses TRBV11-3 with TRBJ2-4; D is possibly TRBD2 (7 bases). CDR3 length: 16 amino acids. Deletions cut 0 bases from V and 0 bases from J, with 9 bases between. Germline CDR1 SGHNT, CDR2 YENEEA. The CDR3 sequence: CASSLEGGLAKNIQYF. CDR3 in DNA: TGTGCCAGCAGCTTAGAGGGGGGGCTAGCCAAAAACATTCAGTACTTC. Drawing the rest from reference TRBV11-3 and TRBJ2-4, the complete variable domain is EAGVVQSPRYKIIEKKQPVAFWCNPISGHNTLYWYLQNLGQGPELLIRYENEEAVDDSQLPKDRFSAERLKGVDSTLKIQPAELGDSAVYLCASSLEGGLAKNIQYFGAGTRLSVL.

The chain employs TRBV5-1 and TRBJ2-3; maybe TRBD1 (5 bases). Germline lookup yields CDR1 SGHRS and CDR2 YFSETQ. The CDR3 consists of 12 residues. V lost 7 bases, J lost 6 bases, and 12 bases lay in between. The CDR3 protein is CASGGAADTQYF. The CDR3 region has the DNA TGCGCCAGCGGTGGGGCCGCCGATACGCAGTATTTT. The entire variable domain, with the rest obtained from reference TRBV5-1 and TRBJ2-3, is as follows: KAGVTQTPRYLIKTRGQQVTLSCSPISGHRSVSWYQQTPGQGLQFLFEYFSETQRNKGNFPGRFSGRQFSNSRSEMNVSTLELGDSALYLCASGGAADTQYFGPGTRLTVL.

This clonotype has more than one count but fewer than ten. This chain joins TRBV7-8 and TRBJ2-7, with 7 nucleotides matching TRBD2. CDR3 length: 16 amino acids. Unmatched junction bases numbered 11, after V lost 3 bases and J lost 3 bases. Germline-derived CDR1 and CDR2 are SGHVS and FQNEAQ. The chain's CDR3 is CASSLGEGGGRYEQYF. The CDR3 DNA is TGTGCCAGCAGCTTGGGGGAAGGCGGGGGACGCTACGAGCAGTACTTC. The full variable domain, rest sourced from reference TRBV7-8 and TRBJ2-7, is GAGVSQSPRYKVAKRGQDVALRCDPISGHVSLFWYQQALGQGPEFLTYFQNEAQLDKSGLPSDRFFAERPEGSVSTLKIQRTQQEDSAVYLCASSLGEGGGRYEQYFGPGTRLTVT.

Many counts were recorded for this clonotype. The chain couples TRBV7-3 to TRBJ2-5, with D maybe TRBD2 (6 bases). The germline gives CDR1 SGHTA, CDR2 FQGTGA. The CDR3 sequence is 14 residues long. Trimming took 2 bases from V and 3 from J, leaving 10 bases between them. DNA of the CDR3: TGTGCCAGCAGCTTAGGGGGGATGGAAGAGACCCAGTACTTC. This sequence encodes CASSLGGMEETQYF.